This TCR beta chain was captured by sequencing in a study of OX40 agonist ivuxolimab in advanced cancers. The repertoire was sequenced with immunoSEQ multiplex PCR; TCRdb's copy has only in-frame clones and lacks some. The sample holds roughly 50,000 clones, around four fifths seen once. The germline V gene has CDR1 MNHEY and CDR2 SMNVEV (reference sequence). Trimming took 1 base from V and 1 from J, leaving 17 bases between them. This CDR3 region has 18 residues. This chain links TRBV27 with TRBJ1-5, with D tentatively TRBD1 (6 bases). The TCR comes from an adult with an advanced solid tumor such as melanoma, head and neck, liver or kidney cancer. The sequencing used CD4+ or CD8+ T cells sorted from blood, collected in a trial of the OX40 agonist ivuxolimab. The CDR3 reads CASSLWGAEGSSNQPQHF. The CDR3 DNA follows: TGTGCCAGCAGTTTATGGGGGGCGGAGGGATCGAGCAATCAGCCCCAGCATTTT.